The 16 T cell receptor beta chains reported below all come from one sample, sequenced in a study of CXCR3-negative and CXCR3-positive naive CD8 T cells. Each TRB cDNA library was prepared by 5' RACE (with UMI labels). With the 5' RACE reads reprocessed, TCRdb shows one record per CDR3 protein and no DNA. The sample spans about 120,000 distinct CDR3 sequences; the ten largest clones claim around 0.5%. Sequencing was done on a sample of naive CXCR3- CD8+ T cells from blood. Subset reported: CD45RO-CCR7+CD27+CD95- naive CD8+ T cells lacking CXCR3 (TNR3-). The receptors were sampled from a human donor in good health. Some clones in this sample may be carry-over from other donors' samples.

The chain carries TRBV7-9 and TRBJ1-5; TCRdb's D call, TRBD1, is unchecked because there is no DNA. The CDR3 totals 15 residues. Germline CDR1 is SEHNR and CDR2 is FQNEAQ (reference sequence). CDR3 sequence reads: CASSLDSLPGQPQHF.

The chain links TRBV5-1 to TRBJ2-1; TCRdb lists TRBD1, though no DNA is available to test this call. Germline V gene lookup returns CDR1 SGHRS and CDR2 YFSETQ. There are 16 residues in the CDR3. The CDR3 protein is CASSMGQGMVGNEQFF.

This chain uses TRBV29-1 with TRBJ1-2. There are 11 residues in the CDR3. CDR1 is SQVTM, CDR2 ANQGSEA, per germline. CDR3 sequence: CSVWTGGGYTF.

CDR3 region: CASTPGPSPYEQYF. This chain links TRBV6-8 with TRBJ2-7; the D call of TRBD1 rests on TCRdb alone, since no DNA is present to check it. In germline, CDR1 is MNHGY, CDR2 SAAAGT. CDR3 size: 14 residues.

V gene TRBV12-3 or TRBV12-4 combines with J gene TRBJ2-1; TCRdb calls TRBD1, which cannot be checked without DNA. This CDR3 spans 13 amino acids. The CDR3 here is CASRRGGNNEQFF.

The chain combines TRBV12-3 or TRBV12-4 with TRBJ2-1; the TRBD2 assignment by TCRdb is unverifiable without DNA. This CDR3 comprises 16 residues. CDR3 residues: CASSLRLANFYNEQFF.

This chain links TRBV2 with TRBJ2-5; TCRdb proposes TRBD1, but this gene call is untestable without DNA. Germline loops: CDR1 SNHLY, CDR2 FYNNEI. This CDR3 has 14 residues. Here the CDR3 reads CASSPGPTQETQYF.

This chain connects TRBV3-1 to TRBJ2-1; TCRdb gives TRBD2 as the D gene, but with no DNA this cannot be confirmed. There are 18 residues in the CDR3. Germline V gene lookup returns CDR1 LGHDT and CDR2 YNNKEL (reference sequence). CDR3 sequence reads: CASSQDGGRNGQFNEQFF.

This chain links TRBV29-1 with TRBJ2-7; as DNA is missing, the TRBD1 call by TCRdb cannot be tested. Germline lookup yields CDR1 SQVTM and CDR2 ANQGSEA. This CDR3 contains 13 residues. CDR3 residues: CSGGAGRNYEQYF.

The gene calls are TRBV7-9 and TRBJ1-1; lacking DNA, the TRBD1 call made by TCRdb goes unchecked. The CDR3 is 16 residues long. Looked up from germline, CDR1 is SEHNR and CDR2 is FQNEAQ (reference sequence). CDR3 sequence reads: CASSFTGQGLNTEAFF.

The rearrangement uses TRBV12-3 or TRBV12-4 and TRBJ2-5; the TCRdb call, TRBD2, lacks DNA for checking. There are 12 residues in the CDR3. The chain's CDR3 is CASNSGGETQYF.

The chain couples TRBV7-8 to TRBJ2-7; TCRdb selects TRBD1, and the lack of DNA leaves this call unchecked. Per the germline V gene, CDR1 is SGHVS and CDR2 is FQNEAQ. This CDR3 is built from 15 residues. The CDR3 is CASSLAFGQIYEQYF.

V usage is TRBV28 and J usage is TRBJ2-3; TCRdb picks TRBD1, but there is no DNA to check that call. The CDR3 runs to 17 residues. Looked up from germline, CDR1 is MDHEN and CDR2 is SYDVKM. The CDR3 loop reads CASSLPRGSTSTDTQYF. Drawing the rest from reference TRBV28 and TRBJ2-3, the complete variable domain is DVKVTQSSRYLVKRTGEKVFLECVQDMDHENMFWYRQDPGLGLRLIYFSYDVKMKEKGDIPEGYSVSREKKERFSLILESASTNQTSMYLCASSLPRGSTSTDTQYFGPGTRLTVL.

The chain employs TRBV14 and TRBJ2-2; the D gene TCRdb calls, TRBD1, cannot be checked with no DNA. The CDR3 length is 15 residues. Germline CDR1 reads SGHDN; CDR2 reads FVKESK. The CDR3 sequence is CASSLDRRNTGELFF.

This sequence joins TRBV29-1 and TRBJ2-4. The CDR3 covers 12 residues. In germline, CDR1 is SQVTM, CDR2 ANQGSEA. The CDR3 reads CSVAFIKNIQYF.

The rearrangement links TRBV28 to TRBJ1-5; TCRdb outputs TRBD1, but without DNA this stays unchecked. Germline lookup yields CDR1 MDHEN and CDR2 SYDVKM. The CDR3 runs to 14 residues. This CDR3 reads CASSFPGSNQPQHF.